The T cell receptor (beta chain) described here comes from a study of PD-L1 blockade in urothelial cancer. The overall study: Patients started atezolizumab around 2014, 1,200 mg intravenously every 3 weeks. A median approximately 150,000 T cells were found in blood samples.

This CDR3 spans 15 amino acids. Germline-derived CDR1 and CDR2 are SGHTA and FQGNSA. V shed 5 bases and J shed 8 bases, with 19 bases lying between them. Into every PCR, synthetic TCR analog templates were spiked. TCRdb's table, derived via immunoSEQ multiplex PCR, lists solely in-frame clones and lacks some. The top ten clones hold around 3.2% of a sample with under 55,000 clones, around 80% of them seen once. A word on this clone: Its antigen remains unknown.

The time point here: pretreatment peripheral blood. Study-level results: By 3 weeks, tumor-associated blood clones had expanded more in durable-benefit patients.

This sequence was found in a man aged 70 or older with urothelial cancer. Material: PBMCs, obtained around atezolizumab (anti-PD-L1) treatment. The V call is TRBV7-2, the J call TRBJ2-4; TRBD2 might be the D (6 bases). The CDR3 sequence: CASSPSAGNVDIQYF. The CDR3 coding sequence is TGTGCCAGCAGCCCTTCGGCGGGGAACGTGGACATTCAGTACTTC.